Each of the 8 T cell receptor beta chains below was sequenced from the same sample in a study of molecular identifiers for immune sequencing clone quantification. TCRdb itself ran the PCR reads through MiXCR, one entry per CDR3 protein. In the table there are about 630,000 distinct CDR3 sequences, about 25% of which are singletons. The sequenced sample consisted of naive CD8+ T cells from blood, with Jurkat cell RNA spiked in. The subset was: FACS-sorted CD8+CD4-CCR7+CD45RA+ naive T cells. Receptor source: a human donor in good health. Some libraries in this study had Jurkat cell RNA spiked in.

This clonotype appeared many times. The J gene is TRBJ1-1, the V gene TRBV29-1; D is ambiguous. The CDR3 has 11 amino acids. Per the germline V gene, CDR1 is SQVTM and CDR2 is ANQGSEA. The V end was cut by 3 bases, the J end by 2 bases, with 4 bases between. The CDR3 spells CSVDSNTEAFF. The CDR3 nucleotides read TGCAGCGTTGATAGCAACACTGAAGCTTTCTTT.

The CDR3 region has the DNA TGTGCCAGCAGTATCGGACGGGGGGCTCACTCAACTAATGAAAAACTGTTTTTT. Protein product: CASSIGRGAHSTNEKLFF. The chain uses TRBV28 and TRBJ1-4; D possibly corresponds to TRBD1 (6 bases). V lost 5 bases and J lost 0, with 19 bases in between. In germline, CDR1 is MDHEN, CDR2 SYDVKM. The CDR3 sequence is 18 residues long. Full variable domain (missing parts from reference TRBV28 and TRBJ1-4): DVKVTQSSRYLVKRTGEKVFLECVQDMDHENMFWYRQDPGLGLRLIYFSYDVKMKEKGDIPEGYSVSREKKERFSLILESASTNQTSMYLCASSIGRGAHSTNEKLFFGSGTQLSVL.

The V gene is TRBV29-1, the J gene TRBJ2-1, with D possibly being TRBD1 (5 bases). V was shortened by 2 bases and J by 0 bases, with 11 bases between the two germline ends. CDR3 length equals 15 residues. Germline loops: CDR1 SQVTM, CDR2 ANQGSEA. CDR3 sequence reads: CSVEIQGSSYNEQFF. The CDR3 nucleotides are TGCAGCGTTGAAATTCAGGGAAGCTCCTACAATGAGCAGTTCTTC.

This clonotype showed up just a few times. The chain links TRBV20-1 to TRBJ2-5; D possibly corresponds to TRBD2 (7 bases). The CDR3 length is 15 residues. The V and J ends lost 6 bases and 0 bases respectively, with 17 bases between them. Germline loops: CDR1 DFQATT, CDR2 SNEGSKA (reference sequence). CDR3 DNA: TGCAGTGCGGGGGGGCGGGACCCGTACCAAGAGACCCAGTACTTC. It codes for CSAGGRDPYQETQYF.

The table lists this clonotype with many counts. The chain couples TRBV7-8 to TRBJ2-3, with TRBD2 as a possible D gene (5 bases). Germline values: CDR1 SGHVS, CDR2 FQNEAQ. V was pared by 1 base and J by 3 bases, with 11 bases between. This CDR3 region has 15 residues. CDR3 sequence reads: CASSLVEEETDTQYF. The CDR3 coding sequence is TGTGCCAGCAGCTTAGTGGAGGAGGAGACAGATACGCAGTATTTT.

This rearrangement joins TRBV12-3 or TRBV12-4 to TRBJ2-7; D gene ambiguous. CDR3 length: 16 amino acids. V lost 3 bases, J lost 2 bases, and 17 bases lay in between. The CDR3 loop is CASSFALRWPPYEQYF. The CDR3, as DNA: TGTGCCAGCAGTTTCGCCCTCCGGTGGCCCCCCTACGAGCAGTACTTC.

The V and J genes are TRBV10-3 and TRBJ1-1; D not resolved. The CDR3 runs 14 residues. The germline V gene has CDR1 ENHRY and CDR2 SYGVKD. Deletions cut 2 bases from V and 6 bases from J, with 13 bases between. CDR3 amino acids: CAISEPGEIPEAFF. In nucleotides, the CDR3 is TGTGCCATCAGTGAGCCCGGGGAAATCCCTGAAGCTTTCTTT.

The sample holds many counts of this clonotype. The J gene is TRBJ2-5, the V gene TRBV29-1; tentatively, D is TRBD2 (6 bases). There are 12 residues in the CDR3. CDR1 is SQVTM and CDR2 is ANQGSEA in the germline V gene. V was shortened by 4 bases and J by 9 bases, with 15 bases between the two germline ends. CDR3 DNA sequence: TGCAGCGTTGCCGGGACGACGGGAGCCCAGTACTTC. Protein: CSVAGTTGAQYF.